The rows below give T cell receptor beta chains drawn from one sample of a study of siplizumab effects on memory and regulatory T cells. Method: immunoSEQ multiplex PCR; TCRdb's copy keeps in-frame clones and lacks some. The sample contains some 9,900 clones, 46% of which appear only once. No antigen has been identified for these receptors. The specimen sequenced was CFSE-low (dividing) CD4+ T cells sorted from an allogeneic mixed lymphocyte reaction. Every receptor here comes from a human donor in good health; the cells came from an allogeneic mixed lymphocyte reaction. Each CDR3 is given with its conserved first and last residue. A D gene is named only where the DNA matches it firmly.

>TRBJ2-2|TRBV30|.
CAWSVLRNTGELFF
>TRBJ1-4|TRBV30|.
CAWSGGNNEKLFF
>TRBJ2-5|TRBV19|TRBD1
CASSIGGTGIQETQYF
>TRBJ1-1|TRBV30|.
CAWMDRNTEAFF
>TRBJ2-3|TRBV5-1|.
CASSLGGAGDTQYF
>TRBJ2-5|TRBV27|.
CASSLAARETQYF
>TRBJ2-2|TRBV5-4|.
CASSLGARVTGELFF
>TRBJ1-1|TRBV5-6|.
CASSLPQGYTEAFF
>TRBJ1-5|TRBV28|.
CASSSLNQPQHF
>TRBJ2-1|TRBV28|TRBD2
CASSLAGETNEQFF